This T cell receptor (beta chain) was captured by sequencing in a study of cytomegalovirus exposure and HLA in healthy donors. PCR involved 60 Vbeta and 13 Jbeta primers. Generated by immunoSEQ multiplex PCR, the TCRdb table keeps only in-frame clones and is missing some. The sample holds around 150,000 clones; 80% to 85% are singletons and the top ten take over 4%. After removal of 2 bases from V and 1 base from J, the junction contained 8 bases not matched to a gene. This CDR3 spans 20 amino acids. Germline values: CDR1 LGHNA, CDR2 YSLEER. The table lists this clone with a few counts. J is TRBJ2-4 and V is TRBV4-3; 16 bases are shared with TRBD2. This sequence was found in a man aged 50 or older in good health and CMV-seropositive. Sequencing was done on a sample of PBMCs. CDR3 amino acids: CASSQSGTSGGVVAKNIQYF. CDR3 coding DNA: TGCGCCAGCAGCCAATCCGGGACTAGCGGGGGGGTGGTGGCCAAAAACATTCAGTACTTC.